What follows is one T cell receptor (beta chain) and its context. Antigen specificity is unknown. Sample time point: pre-sensitization, week 0. Treatment specified: therapeutic diphenylcyclopropenone sensitization with weekly scalp DPC. The data were obtained in a study of human T cells and chemical hapten exposure. As for the study in general: The study patch tested 0.01% DPC on the upper back and read results at 6 days.

Overall study findings and caveats: Alopecia affected the donors, so their immune response may differ from healthy people's. With DPC sensitization, TCRs exceeding 1 in 1000 frequency showed no change.

The V gene's germline CDR1 is SEHNR and CDR2 FQNEAQ (reference sequence). There are 16 residues in the CDR3. With V trimmed by 5 bases and J by 1 base, 5 bases remained unmatched. TCRdb recomputed calls from the RACE reads with MiXCR, one row per CDR3 protein. Among 60,000 to 70,000 distinct CDR3 sequences listed, approximately 9.9% were seen once. The chain carries TRBV7-9 and TRBJ2-5, with TRBD2 matching over 12 bases. The specimen was whole blood, collected in connection with sensitization to the hapten diphenylcyclopropenone (DPC). The sequence derives from a woman in her forties or fifties with alopecia areata. Some clones in this sample may be carry-over from other donors' samples. The CDR3 sequence: CASSPTSGGRQETQYF. The CDR3 DNA follows: TGTGCCAGCAGCCCCACTAGCGGGGGGCGCCAAGAGACCCAGTACTTC.